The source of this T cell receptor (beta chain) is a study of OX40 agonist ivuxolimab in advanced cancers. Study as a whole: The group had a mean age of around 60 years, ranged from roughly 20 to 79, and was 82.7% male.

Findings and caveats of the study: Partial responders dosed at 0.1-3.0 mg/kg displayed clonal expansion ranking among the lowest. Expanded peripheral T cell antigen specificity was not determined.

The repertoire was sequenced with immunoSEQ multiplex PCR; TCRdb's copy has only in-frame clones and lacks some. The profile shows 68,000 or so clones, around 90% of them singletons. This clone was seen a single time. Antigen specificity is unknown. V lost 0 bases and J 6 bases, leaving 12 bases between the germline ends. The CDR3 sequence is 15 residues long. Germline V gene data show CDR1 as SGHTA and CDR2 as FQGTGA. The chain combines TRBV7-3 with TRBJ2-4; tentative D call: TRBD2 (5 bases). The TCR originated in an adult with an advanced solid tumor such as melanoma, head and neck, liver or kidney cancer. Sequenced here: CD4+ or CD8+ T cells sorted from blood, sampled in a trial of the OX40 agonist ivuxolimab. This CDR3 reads CASSLTSGFGNIQYF. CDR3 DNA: TGTGCCAGCAGCTTAACTTCGGGATTTGGAAACATTCAGTACTTC.